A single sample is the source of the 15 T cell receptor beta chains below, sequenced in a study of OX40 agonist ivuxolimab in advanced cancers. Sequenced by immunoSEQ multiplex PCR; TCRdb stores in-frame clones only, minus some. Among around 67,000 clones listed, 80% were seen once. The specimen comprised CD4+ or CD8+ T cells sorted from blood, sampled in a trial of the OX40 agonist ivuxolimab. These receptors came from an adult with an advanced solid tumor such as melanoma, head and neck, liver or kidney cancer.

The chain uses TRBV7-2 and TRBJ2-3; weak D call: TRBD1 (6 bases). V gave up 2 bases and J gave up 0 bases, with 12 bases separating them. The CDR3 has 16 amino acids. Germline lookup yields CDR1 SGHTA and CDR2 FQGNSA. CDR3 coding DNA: TGTGCCAGCAGCTTACACGCAGGGGAGAGCACAGATACGCAGTATTTT. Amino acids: CASSLHAGESTDTQYF.

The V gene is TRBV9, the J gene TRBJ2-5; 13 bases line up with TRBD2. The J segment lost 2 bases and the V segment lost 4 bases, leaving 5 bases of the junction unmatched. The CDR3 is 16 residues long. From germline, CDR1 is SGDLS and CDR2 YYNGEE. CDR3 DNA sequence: TGTGCCAGCAGCACCGGGACTAGCGGGGTTCAAGAGACCCAGTACTTC. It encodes CASSTGTSGVQETQYF.

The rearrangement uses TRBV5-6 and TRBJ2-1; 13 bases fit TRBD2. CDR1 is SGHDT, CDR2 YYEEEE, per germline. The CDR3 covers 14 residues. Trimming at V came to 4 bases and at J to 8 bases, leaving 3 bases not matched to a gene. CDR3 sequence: CASSRTSGGDEQFF. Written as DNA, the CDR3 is TGTGCCAGCAGCCGGACTAGCGGGGGCGATGAGCAGTTCTTC.

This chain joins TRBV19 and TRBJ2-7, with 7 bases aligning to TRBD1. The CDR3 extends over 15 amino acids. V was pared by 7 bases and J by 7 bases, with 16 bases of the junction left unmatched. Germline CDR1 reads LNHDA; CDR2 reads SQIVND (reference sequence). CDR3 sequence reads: CASKEIHRGSGEQYF. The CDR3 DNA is TGTGCCAGTAAAGAAATCCACAGGGGAAGTGGGGAGCAGTACTTC.

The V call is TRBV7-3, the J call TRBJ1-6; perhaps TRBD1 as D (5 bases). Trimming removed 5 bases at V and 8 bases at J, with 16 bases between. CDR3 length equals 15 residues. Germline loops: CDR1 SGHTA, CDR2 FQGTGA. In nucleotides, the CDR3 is TGTGCCAGCAGCCGAGCTAAATGGGGGGATTCACCCCTCCACTTT. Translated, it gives CASSRAKWGDSPLHF.

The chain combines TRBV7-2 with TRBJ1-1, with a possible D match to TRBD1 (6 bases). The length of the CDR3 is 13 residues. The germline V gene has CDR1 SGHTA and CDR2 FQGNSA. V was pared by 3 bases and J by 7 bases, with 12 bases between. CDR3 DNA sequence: TGTGCCAGCAGCTTGTCTACAGGGTTTGAAGCTTTCTTT. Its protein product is CASSLSTGFEAFF.

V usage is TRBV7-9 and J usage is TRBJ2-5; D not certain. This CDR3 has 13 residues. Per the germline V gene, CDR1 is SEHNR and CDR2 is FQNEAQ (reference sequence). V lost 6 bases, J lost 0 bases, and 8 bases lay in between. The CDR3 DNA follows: TGTGCCAGCAGTTACACCTACCAAGAGACCCAGTACTTC. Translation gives CASSYTYQETQYF.

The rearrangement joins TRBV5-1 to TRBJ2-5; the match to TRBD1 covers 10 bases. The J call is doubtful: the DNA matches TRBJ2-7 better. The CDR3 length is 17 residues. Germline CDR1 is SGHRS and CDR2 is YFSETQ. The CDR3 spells CASSRTPGTGERGEQYF. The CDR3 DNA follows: TGCGCCAGCAGCAGGACTCCCGGGACAGGGGAACGGGGCGAGCAGTACTTC.

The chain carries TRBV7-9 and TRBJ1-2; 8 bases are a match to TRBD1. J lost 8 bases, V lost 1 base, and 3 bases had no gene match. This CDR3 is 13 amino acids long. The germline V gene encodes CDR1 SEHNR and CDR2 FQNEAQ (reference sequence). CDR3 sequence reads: CASSLGQGRGYTF. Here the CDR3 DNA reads TGTGCCAGCAGCTTAGGACAGGGGCGAGGCTACACCTTC.

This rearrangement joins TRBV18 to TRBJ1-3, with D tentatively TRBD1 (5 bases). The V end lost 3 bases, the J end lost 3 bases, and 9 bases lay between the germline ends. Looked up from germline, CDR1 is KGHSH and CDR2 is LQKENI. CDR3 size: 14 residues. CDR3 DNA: TGTGCCAGCTCACCCGGGACCGTTGGAAACACCATATATTTT. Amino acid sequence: CASSPGTVGNTIYF.

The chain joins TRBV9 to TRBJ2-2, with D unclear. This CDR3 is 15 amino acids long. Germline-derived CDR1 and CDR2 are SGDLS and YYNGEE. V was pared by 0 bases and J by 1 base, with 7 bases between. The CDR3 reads CASSVEVGNTGELFF. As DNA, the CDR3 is TGTGCCAGCAGCGTAGAAGTAGGGAACACCGGGGAGCTGTTTTTT. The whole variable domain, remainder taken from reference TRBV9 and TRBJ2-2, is DSGVTQTPKHLITATGQRVTLRCSPRSGDLSVYWYQQSLDQGLQFLIQYYNGEERAKGNILERFSAQQFPDLHSELNLSSLELGDSALYFCASSVEVGNTGELFFGEGSRLTVL.

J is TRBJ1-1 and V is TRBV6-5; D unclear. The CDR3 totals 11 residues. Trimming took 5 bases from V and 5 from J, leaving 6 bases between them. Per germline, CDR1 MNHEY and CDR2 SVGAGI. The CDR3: CASSVGTEAFF. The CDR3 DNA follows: TGTGCCAGCAGTGTGGGTACTGAAGCTTTCTTT.

The CDR3 is CASNSQGSTDTQYF. Written as DNA, the CDR3 is TGCGCCAGCAACTCGCAGGGAAGCACAGATACGCAGTATTTT. This rearrangement joins TRBV5-1 to TRBJ2-3; D perhaps matches TRBD1 (5 bases). V was trimmed by 6 bases and J by 0 bases, leaving 11 bases between them. This CDR3 is built from 14 residues. Germline V gives CDR1 SGHRS, CDR2 YFSETQ.

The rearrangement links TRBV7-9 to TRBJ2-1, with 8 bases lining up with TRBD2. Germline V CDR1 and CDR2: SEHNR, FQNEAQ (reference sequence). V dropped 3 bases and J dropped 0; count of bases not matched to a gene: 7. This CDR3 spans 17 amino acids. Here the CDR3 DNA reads TGTGCCAGCAGCTTCCCTTTAGCGGGGATCTCCTACAATGAGCAGTTCTTC. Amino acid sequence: CASSFPLAGISYNEQFF.

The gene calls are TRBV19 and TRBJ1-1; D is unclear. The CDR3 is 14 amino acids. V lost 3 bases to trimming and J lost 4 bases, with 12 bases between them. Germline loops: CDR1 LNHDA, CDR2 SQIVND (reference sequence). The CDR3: CASSMSHRVTEAFF. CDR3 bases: TGTGCCAGTAGTATGTCGCATCGGGTCACTGAAGCTTTCTTT.